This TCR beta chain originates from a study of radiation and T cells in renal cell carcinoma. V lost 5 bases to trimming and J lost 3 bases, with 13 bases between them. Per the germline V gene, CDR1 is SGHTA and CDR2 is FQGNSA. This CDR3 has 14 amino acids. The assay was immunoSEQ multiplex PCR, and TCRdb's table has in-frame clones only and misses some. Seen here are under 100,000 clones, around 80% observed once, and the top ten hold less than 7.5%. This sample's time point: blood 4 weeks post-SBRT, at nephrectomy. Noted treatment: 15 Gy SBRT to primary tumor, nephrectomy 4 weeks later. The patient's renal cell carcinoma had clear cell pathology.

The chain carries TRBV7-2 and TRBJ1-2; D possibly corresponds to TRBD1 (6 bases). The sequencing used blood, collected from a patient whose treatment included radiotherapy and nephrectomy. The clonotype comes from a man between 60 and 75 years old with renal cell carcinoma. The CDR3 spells CASSRTDRYYGYTF. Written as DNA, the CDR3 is TGTGCCAGCAGCCGGACGGACAGATACTATGGCTACACCTTC. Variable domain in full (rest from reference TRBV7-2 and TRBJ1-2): GAGVSQSPSNKVTEKGKDVELRCDPISGHTALYWYRQSLGQGLEFLIYFQGNSAPDKSGLPSDRFSAERTGGSVSTLTIQRTQQEDSAVYLCASSRTDRYYGYTFGSGTRLTVV.